Included here is one TCR beta chain sequence, with context. Per the authors' pipeline: Reference gene primer amplification in the assay estimated nucleated cell counts. The protocol was immunoSEQ multiplex PCR, while the TCRdb copy is restricted to in-frame clones and leaves out a portion. The V and J calls and clone size come from that table; D and trimming were worked out from the DNA. This sample has around 230,000 clones, with about 87% found just once. The V gene's germline CDR1 is SEHNR and CDR2 FQNEAQ (reference sequence). With V trimmed by 5 bases and J by 2 bases, 6 bases remained unmatched. There are 16 residues in the CDR3. This entry is derived from a study of blood T cell repertoires in COVID-19. Across the whole study: Samples came from the United States, Italy and Spain, spanning acute and convalescent COVID-19.

The sample consisted of PBMCs or T cells enriched from blood (not recorded which). The chain recombines TRBV7-9 with TRBJ2-1; TRBD2 aligns across 10 bases. The receptor's source is a woman in her 40s with acute COVID-19. This CDR3 is CASSRTGTSAYNEQFF. DNA for the CDR3: TGTGCCAGCAGCCGGACCGGGACTAGCGCCTACAATGAGCAGTTCTTC.